This TCR beta chain was found in a study of blood T cells in healthy people across ages. Points from the study as a whole: Naive CD4+ cells and diversity were both higher in long-lived donors than in aged donors.

As regards this clonotype: Its antigen remains unknown.

At least 6 micrograms of total RNA were extracted per sample. Together with a sample-barcoded 5' primer, a J-beta primer mix was included in a second PCR lasting about 7 to 12 cycles. MiXCR, applied by TCRdb to the 5' RACE reads, yields one record per CDR3 protein. The sample consists of about a million distinct CDR3 sequences, roughly 50% of them appearing once. This CDR3 contains 14 residues. J was trimmed by 4 bases and V by 11 bases; bases with no gene match: 12. Specimen: blood. This rearrangement joins TRBV12-3 or TRBV12-4 to TRBJ2-3, with 7 bases identical to TRBD1. The receptor comes from an older woman in good health. The CDR3 is CACTTDRMSDTQYF. CDR3 DNA sequence: TGTGCCTGCACCACGGACAGGATGTCAGATACGCAGTATTTT.